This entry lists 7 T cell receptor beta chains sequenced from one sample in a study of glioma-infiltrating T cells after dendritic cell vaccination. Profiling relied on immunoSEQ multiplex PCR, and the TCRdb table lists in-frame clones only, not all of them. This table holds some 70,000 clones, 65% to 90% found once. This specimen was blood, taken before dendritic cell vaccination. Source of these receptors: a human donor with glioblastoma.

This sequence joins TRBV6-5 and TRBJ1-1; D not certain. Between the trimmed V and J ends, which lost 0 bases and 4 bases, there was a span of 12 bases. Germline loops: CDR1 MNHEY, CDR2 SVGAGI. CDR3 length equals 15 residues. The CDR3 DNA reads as TGTGCCAGCAGTTACTCCGGCGGGGAGAGCACTGAAGCTTTCTTT. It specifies CASSYSGGESTEAFF.

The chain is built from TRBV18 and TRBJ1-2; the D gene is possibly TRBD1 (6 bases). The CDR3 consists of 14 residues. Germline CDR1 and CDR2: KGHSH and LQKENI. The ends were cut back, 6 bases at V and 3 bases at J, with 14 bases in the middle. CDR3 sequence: CASSPGGGDYGYTF. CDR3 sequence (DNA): TGTGCCAGCTCCCCGGGGGGGGGCGACTATGGCTACACCTTC.

DNA for the CDR3: TGCGCCAGCAGCTTGGAAGGGAGCCCCCTCCACTTT. It encodes CASSLEGSPLHF. The genes are TRBV5-1 and TRBJ1-6; D remains ambiguous. Trimming removed 0 bases from V and 13 bases from J, with 8 bases in between. The CDR3 covers 12 residues. Germline lookup yields CDR1 SGHRS and CDR2 YFSETQ.

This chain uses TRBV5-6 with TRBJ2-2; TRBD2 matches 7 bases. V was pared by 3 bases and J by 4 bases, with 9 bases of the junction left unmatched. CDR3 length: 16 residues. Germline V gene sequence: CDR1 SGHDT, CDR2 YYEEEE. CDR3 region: CASSSDPLAATGELFF. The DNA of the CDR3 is TGTGCCAGCAGCTCAGACCCTCTAGCGGCCACCGGGGAGCTGTTTTTT.

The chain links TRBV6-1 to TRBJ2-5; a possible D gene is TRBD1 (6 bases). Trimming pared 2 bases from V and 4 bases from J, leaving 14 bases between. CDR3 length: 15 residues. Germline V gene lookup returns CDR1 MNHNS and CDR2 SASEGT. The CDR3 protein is CASSEMNQGRETQYF. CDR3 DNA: TGTGCCAGCAGTGAAATGAACCAGGGGCGAGAGACCCAGTACTTC.

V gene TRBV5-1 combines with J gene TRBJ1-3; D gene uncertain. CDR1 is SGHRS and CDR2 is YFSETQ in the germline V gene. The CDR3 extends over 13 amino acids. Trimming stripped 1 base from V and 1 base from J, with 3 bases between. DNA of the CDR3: TGCGCCAGCAGCTTGTCTTCTGGAAACACCATATATTTT. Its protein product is CASSLSSGNTIYF.

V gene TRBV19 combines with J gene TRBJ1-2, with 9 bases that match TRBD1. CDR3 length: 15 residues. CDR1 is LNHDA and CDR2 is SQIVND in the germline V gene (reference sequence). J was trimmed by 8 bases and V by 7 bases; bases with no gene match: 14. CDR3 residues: CASTKRDRVELGYTF. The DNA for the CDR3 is TGTGCCAGTACTAAACGGGACAGGGTCGAGTTGGGCTACACCTTC.